This T cell receptor (beta chain) derives from a study of shared clonotypes between healthy human individuals. Study-level background: Participating donors consisted of two women and a few men aged 18 to 49. Study-wide findings and caveats: Clonotype sharing among donors was thought likely to change with sequencing depth. Clonotypes shared by all four donors outscored non-shared clonotypes in generation probability.

The CDR3 is 17 amino acids. Trimming removed 3 bases at V and 0 bases at J, with 16 bases between. The germline CDR1 and CDR2 sequences are SGHTA and FQGNSA. As concerns this clone: The antigen is undetermined.

None of the donors, who were healthy HIV-negative adults, had recently had acute infections or vaccinations. Method: immunoSEQ multiplex PCR; TCRdb's copy keeps in-frame clones and lacks some. The sample lists some 1,400,000 clones, over 95% seen once, with 1% to 1.5% in the top ten. This TCR was recovered from a young man in good health. The chain uses TRBV7-2 and TRBJ2-3; D is perhaps TRBD2 (6 bases). The material sequenced was naive CD4+ T cells sorted from blood. Documented subset: CD45RA+ positively selected. CDR3 amino acids: CASSFFPTGASTDTQYF. CDR3 bases: TGTGCCAGCAGCTTCTTCCCCACGGGAGCTAGCACAGATACGCAGTATTTT. Complete variable domain (other parts from reference TRBV7-2 and TRBJ2-3): GAGVSQSPSNKVTEKGKDVELRCDPISGHTALYWYRQSLGQGLEFLIYFQGNSAPDKSGLPSDRFSAERTGGSVSTLTIQRTQQEDSAVYLCASSFFPTGASTDTQYFGPGTRLTVL.